The rows below give T cell receptor beta chains drawn from one sample of a study of blood T cell repertoires in COVID-19. Sequencing was performed with immunoSEQ multiplex PCR; in TCRdb, only in-frame clones are kept and a portion is missing. The table shows approximately 280,000 clones, with around nine tenths occurring only once. What was sequenced was peripheral blood. The receptor set was obtained from a man aged 40-49 years with acute or convalescent COVID-19. The CDR3 runs from the conserved cysteine through the conserved F or W. The order of the fields is V gene, clone size, D gene, J gene, CDR3 DNA, CDR3 protein. D genes are given only for firm matches. The size of a clone is reported for some rows only, either as once, few or many, or as a class for expanded clones.

v_call: TRBV7-2
clone_size: few
d_call: -
j_call: TRBJ1-2
cdr3_nt: TGTGCCAGCAGCTTAGGGAGACAGAGAAGCTACACCTTC
cdr3_aa: CASSLGRQRSYTF

v_call: TRBV30
clone_size: -
d_call: TRBD1
j_call: TRBJ1-1
cdr3_nt: TGTGCCTGGAGTCCAGGGGGGATGAACACTGAAGCTTTCTTT
cdr3_aa: CAWSPGGMNTEAFF

v_call: TRBV11-3
clone_size: -
d_call: TRBD2
j_call: TRBJ2-1
cdr3_nt: TGTGCCAGCAGCCCCCGGGGAGGGGAAGGTGAGCAGTTCTTC
cdr3_aa: CASSPRGGEGEQFF

v_call: TRBV29-1
clone_size: -
d_call: TRBD1
j_call: TRBJ2-3
cdr3_nt: TGCAGCGTTGACGGAGAAACAGGGGGCACAGATACGCAGTATTTT
cdr3_aa: CSVDGETGGTDTQYF

v_call: TRBV18
clone_size: -
d_call: -
j_call: TRBJ1-1
cdr3_nt: TGTGCCACCTCCTCCTTAATGTCAGTGGACACTGAAGCTTTCTTT
cdr3_aa: CATSSLMSVDTEAFF

v_call: TRBV10-3
clone_size: -
d_call: TRBD1
j_call: TRBJ1-2
cdr3_nt: TGTGCCATCAGTAGCTTTACAGGGGGTCTTGATGGCTACACCTTC
cdr3_aa: CAISSFTGGLDGYTF

v_call: TRBV7-2
clone_size: -
d_call: TRBD1
j_call: TRBJ2-7
cdr3_nt: TGTGCCAGCAGCTTAGTTCGGGGGACAGGGTTCTACGAGCAGTACTTC
cdr3_aa: CASSLVRGTGFYEQYF

v_call: TRBV7-2
clone_size: few
d_call: TRBD1
j_call: TRBJ2-7
cdr3_nt: TGTGCCAGCAGCTCCCCCCGGGACAGGGCCGGAGAGCAGTACTTC
cdr3_aa: CASSSPRDRAGEQYF

v_call: TRBV25-1
clone_size: -
d_call: -
j_call: TRBJ1-6
cdr3_nt: TGTGCCAGCAGTGAAATGGAGGGTGATAATTCACCCCTCCACTTT
cdr3_aa: CASSEMEGDNSPLHF

v_call: TRBV5-5
clone_size: -
d_call: -
j_call: TRBJ2-3
cdr3_nt: TGTGCCAGCAGTTATCCCGGGGAGGATACGCAGTATTTT
cdr3_aa: CASSYPGEDTQYF

v_call: TRBV6-6
clone_size: -
d_call: TRBD1
j_call: TRBJ1-4
cdr3_nt: TGTGCCAGCAGTACTCGACAGGGGGCTAATGAAAAACTGTTTTTT
cdr3_aa: CASSTRQGANEKLFF

v_call: TRBV7-9
clone_size: -
d_call: TRBD1
j_call: TRBJ1-2
cdr3_nt: TGTGCCAGCAGTAGTACGGGACAGGGTGAGGGCTACACCTTC
cdr3_aa: CASSSTGQGEGYTF

v_call: TRBV27
clone_size: -
d_call: TRBD1
j_call: TRBJ1-2
cdr3_nt: TGTGCCAGCAGTTTATCCGCTCTTTCACAACAGGGGAGTGGCTACACCTTC
cdr3_aa: CASSLSALSQQGSGYTF

v_call: TRBV14
clone_size: few
d_call: TRBD1
j_call: TRBJ2-4
cdr3_nt: TGTGCCAGCAGCCCCGGGACAGGGAACATTCAGTACTTC
cdr3_aa: CASSPGTGNIQYF

v_call: TRBV29-1
clone_size: -
d_call: -
j_call: TRBJ1-2
cdr3_nt: TGCAGCGTTAAGTGGGGCGGCTACACCTTC
cdr3_aa: CSVKWGGYTF

v_call: TRBV18
clone_size: -
d_call: TRBD1
j_call: TRBJ1-2
cdr3_nt: TGTGCCAGCTCACCACAGGGACAGAATATTGGCTACACCTTC
cdr3_aa: CASSPQGQNIGYTF

v_call: TRBV6-5
clone_size: -
d_call: TRBD1
j_call: TRBJ1-2
cdr3_nt: TGTGCCAGCAGTTCCCGACAGGGGAGAGGCTACACCTTC
cdr3_aa: CASSSRQGRGYTF

v_call: TRBV5-6
clone_size: once
d_call: TRBD2
j_call: TRBJ2-3
cdr3_nt: TGTGCCAGCAGCCCGGGGGGGGGCCTTAGCACAGATACGCAGTATTTT
cdr3_aa: CASSPGGGLSTDTQYF

v_call: TRBV5-4
clone_size: -
d_call: TRBD1
j_call: TRBJ1-2
cdr3_nt: TGTGCCAGCAGCTTGGCCCCGGGACAGACAAGCTACACCTTC
cdr3_aa: CASSLAPGQTSYTF

v_call: TRBV29-1
clone_size: -
d_call: -
j_call: TRBJ2-7
cdr3_nt: TGCAGCGTTGCTCCCGGCGGGGAAGTGCAGTACTTC
cdr3_aa: CSVAPGGEVQYF

v_call: TRBV5-1
clone_size: -
d_call: TRBD2
j_call: TRBJ2-3
cdr3_nt: TGCGCCAGCAGCTTGGCCCTGGCTAGCGGGGGGAGCACAGATACGCAGTATTTT
cdr3_aa: CASSLALASGGSTDTQYF

v_call: TRBV24-1
clone_size: -
d_call: -
j_call: TRBJ2-2
cdr3_nt: TGTGCCACCAGTGATTTTCGTGGACAAAACGGGGAGCTGTTTTTT
cdr3_aa: CATSDFRGQNGELFF

v_call: TRBV25-1
clone_size: -
d_call: TRBD1
j_call: TRBJ1-1
cdr3_nt: TGTGCCAGCAGTGACCCCGGGACAGGGGACACTGAAGCTTTCTTT
cdr3_aa: CASSDPGTGDTEAFF

v_call: TRBV27
clone_size: -
d_call: TRBD2
j_call: TRBJ2-3
cdr3_nt: TGTGCCAGCAGTTTGCGGGCGGGGGGAGATACGCAGTATTTT
cdr3_aa: CASSLRAGGDTQYF

v_call: TRBV5-5
clone_size: -
d_call: -
j_call: TRBJ1-5
cdr3_nt: TGTGCCAGCAGCCGCTATAATCAGCCCCAGCATTTT
cdr3_aa: CASSRYNQPQHF

v_call: TRBV6-1
clone_size: -
d_call: TRBD1
j_call: TRBJ1-4
cdr3_nt: TGTGCCAGCAGTGAAACGTTACAGGGGGCCGGGGAAAAACTGTTTTTT
cdr3_aa: CASSETLQGAGEKLFF

v_call: TRBV2
clone_size: once
d_call: -
j_call: TRBJ1-5
cdr3_nt: TGTGCCAGCAGTGAAAGGGGTCCGGGTCAGCCCCAGCATTTT
cdr3_aa: CASSERGPGQPQHF

v_call: TRBV7-2
clone_size: -
d_call: -
j_call: TRBJ1-1
cdr3_nt: TGTGCCAGCAGCTTAAACAGGGAAACTGAAGCTTTCTTT
cdr3_aa: CASSLNRETEAFF

v_call: TRBV6-1
clone_size: -
d_call: -
j_call: TRBJ2-3
cdr3_nt: TGTGCCAGCAGTGAATCGGGGGTCCTCACAGATACGCAGTATTTT
cdr3_aa: CASSESGVLTDTQYF

v_call: TRBV6-4
clone_size: -
d_call: -
j_call: TRBJ2-3
cdr3_nt: TGTGCCAGCAGTGACTCGAAAGGAGGGACAGATACGCAGTATTTT
cdr3_aa: CASSDSKGGTDTQYF

v_call: TRBV12-3/TRBV12-4
clone_size: -
d_call: TRBD2
j_call: TRBJ2-3
cdr3_nt: TGTGCCAGCGGGAGGGAACATACGCAGTATTTT
cdr3_aa: CASGREHTQYF